The 31 T cell receptor beta chains given below trace back to one sample, sequenced in a study of patients and donors after allogeneic stem cell transplantation. TCRdb re-analysed the RT-PCR reads in MiXCR, keeping a single row per CDR3 protein. The profile shows about 150,000 distinct CDR3 sequences, over 35% of them singletons. Sequencing was performed on blood, either unsorted or a sorted T cell fraction (not recorded which). These receptor sequences come from a human donor who was either an allogeneic HSCT recipient or a stem cell or donor lymphocyte infusion donor (not recorded which). It is not recorded whose cells these are; they may come from a transplant donor.

This clonotype was recorded a few times. The V gene is TRBV5-1, the J gene TRBJ2-1; 10 nucleotides line up with TRBD1. Trimming took 4 bases from V and 1 from J; bases not matched to a gene: 2. The CDR3 has 15 amino acids. Germline CDR1 SGHRS, CDR2 YFSETQ. CDR3 region: CASSGGQGSYNEQFF. CDR3 DNA: TGCGCCAGCAGCGGGGGACAGGGGTCCTACAATGAGCAGTTCTTC.

J is TRBJ1-2 and V is TRBV12-3 or TRBV12-4, with D tentatively TRBD1 (5 bases). With 2 bases removed from V and 2 bases from J, the gap between germline ends came to 12 bases. CDR3 length: 15 amino acids. CDR3 nucleotide sequence: TGTGCCAGCAGTTTAAGCCGGGGCAGCAACTATGGCTACACCTTC. It yields the protein CASSLSRGSNYGYTF.

The CDR3 DNA is TGTGCCAGCAGCACCGGACAGTCCTACGAGCAGTACTTC. It codes for CASSTGQSYEQYF. The V and J genes are TRBV9 and TRBJ2-7, with D possibly being TRBD1 (6 bases). The germline gives CDR1 SGDLS, CDR2 YYNGEE. The V end was cut by 4 bases, the J end by 1 base, with 9 bases between. The CDR3 consists of 13 residues.

This clonotype has only one observation. The rearrangement links TRBV12-3 or TRBV12-4 to TRBJ2-3; TRBD2 agrees at 9 bases. Losses at the gene ends were 5 bases for V and 4 bases for J; bases not matched to a gene: 10. The length of the CDR3 is 16 residues. The CDR3: CASSPRVAGVSDTQYF. DNA of the CDR3: TGTGCCAGCAGTCCCCGAGTAGCGGGGGTATCAGATACGCAGTATTTT.

V gene TRBV6-5 combines with J gene TRBJ2-5; D may be TRBD1 or TRBD2 (5 bases each). This CDR3 comprises 15 residues. V was cut by 0 bases and J by 7 bases, with 15 bases left in between. From germline, CDR1 is MNHEY and CDR2 SVGAGI. The CDR3 protein is CASSYSSRVEGTQYF. The CDR3 DNA reads TGTGCCAGCAGTTACTCATCCAGGGTCGAGGGGACCCAGTACTTC.

The V call is TRBV9, the J call TRBJ1-2, with TRBD1 matching 8 bases. The CDR3 length is 14 residues. Germline V gene data show CDR1 as SGDLS and CDR2 as YYNGEE. The trim removed 3 bases at V and 3 bases at J, leaving 4 bases unmatched. The CDR3 spells CASSGRGQDYGYTF. Here the CDR3 DNA reads TGTGCCAGCAGCGGCAGGGGGCAGGACTATGGCTACACCTTC.

Ten or more counts support this clonotype. The genes are TRBV9 and TRBJ1-3, with D unresolved. Trimming took off 0 bases at V and 2 bases at J, with 6 bases between the two ends. Germline-derived CDR1 and CDR2 are SGDLS and YYNGEE. This CDR3 comprises 14 residues. The CDR3 loop reads CASSVGGTGNTIYF. For the CDR3, the DNA is TGTGCCAGCAGCGTAGGAGGGACTGGAAACACCATATATTTT. Drawing the rest from reference TRBV9 and TRBJ1-3, the complete variable domain is DSGVTQTPKHLITATGQRVTLRCSPRSGDLSVYWYQQSLDQGLQFLIQYYNGEERAKGNILERFSAQQFPDLHSELNLSSLELGDSALYFCASSVGGTGNTIYFGEGSWLTVV.

J is TRBJ1-2 and V is TRBV5-6, with no clear D. Trimming took off 6 bases at V and 5 bases at J, with 14 bases between the two ends. The CDR3 extends over 13 amino acids. The V gene's germline CDR1 is SGHDT and CDR2 YYEEEE. CDR3 amino acids: CASTNEETYGYTF. CDR3 nucleotide sequence: TGTGCCAGCACAAACGAGGAGACTTATGGCTACACCTTC.

The chain couples TRBV28 to TRBJ1-2; D is undetermined. V was shortened by 4 bases and J by 3 bases, with 15 bases between the two germline ends. CDR1 MDHEN and CDR2 SYDVKM come from the germline V gene. The length of the CDR3 is 15 residues. CDR3 nucleotides: TGTGCCAGCAGTTCTTACACCGCACTCTACTATGGCTACACCTTC. Protein: CASSSYTALYYGYTF.

This clonotype was observed a few times. The rearrangement uses TRBV29-1 and TRBJ1-2, with 7 bases aligning to TRBD1. Per germline, CDR1 SQVTM and CDR2 ANQGSEA. CDR3 length: 13 amino acids. With 4 bases clipped from V and 4 bases from J, the junction kept 6 bases outside the gene matches. The CDR3 DNA reads as TGCAGCGTTGGTCAGGGGGACGCCTATGGCTACACCTTC. Its translation is CSVGQGDAYGYTF. Full variable domain (rest looked up from reference TRBV29-1 and TRBJ1-2): SAVISQKPSRDICQRGTSLTIQCQVDSQVTMMFWYRQQPGQSLTLIATANQGSEATYESGFVIDKFPISRPNLTFSTLTVSNMSPEDSSIYLCSVGQGDAYGYTFGSGTRLTVV.

The chain employs TRBV6-6 and TRBJ1-4; D uncertain. This CDR3 spans 13 amino acids. Germline CDR1 MNHNY, CDR2 SVGAGI (reference sequence). Trimming stripped 2 bases from V and 7 bases from J, with 8 bases between. The chain's CDR3 is CASSYDRAEKLFF. The CDR3, as DNA: TGTGCCAGCAGTTACGACCGGGCTGAAAAACTGTTTTTT.

This clonotype was counted between two and nine times. The CDR3 DNA reads TGTGCCATCAGTATCGAAACAGGGGGAGCTAACTATGGCTACACCTTC. Translating it yields CAISIETGGANYGYTF. This chain joins TRBV10-3 and TRBJ1-2, with 8 bases lining up with TRBD1. Germline-derived CDR1 and CDR2 are ENHRY and SYGVKD. The CDR3 totals 16 residues. Trimming removed 5 bases from V and 0 bases from J; junction bases left unmatched: 8.

The CDR3 sequence: CSARGVKGQLNNEQFF. As DNA, the CDR3 is TGCAGTGCTAGGGGTGTGAAGGGACAGCTAAACAATGAGCAGTTCTTC. V is TRBV20-1 and J is TRBJ2-1; 7 bases fit TRBD1. The germline V gene has CDR1 DFQATT and CDR2 SNEGSKA (reference sequence). The CDR3 runs 16 residues. The V and J ends lost 3 bases and 5 bases, in that order; junction bases with no gene match: 13.

This clonotype appeared once. V gene TRBV28 combines with J gene TRBJ2-5; D not resolved. Germline loops: CDR1 MDHEN, CDR2 SYDVKM. The CDR3 is 16 amino acids. V lost 7 bases and J lost 4, with 22 bases in between. The CDR3 sequence: CASNTLSSGLRETQYF. The CDR3, as DNA: TGTGCCAGCAACACACTCTCCTCAGGCCTCAGAGAGACCCAGTACTTC.

The V and J genes are TRBV20-1 and TRBJ2-7; possibly TRBD2 for D (6 bases). Trimming took 6 bases from V and 4 from J, leaving 16 bases between them. CDR1 DFQATT and CDR2 SNEGSKA come from the germline V gene (reference sequence). This CDR3 has 13 amino acids. As DNA, the CDR3 is TGCAGTGCGAAGAGTACTAGCCGTTACGAGCAGTACTTC. Translation gives CSAKSTSRYEQYF.

The sample holds a few counts of this clonotype. This CDR3 reads CASSLYGTGKDYEQYF. DNA for the CDR3: TGTGCCAGCAGTTTATACGGGACAGGGAAGGACTACGAGCAGTACTTC. This chain links TRBV28 with TRBJ2-7; 9 nucleotides match TRBD1. CDR1 is MDHEN and CDR2 is SYDVKM in the germline V gene. The junction had 7 bases not matched to a gene; V was cut back by 1 base and J by 3 bases. The CDR3 consists of 16 residues.

The chain recombines TRBV6-1 with TRBJ1-4, with D unresolved. Germline values: CDR1 MNHNS, CDR2 SASEGT. This CDR3 has 13 amino acids. V lost 10 bases to trimming and J lost 8 bases, with 17 bases between them. CDR3: CATLGRPGEKLFF. The CDR3, as DNA: TGTGCCACCCTTGGCCGTCCGGGAGAAAAACTGTTTTTT.

This clonotype turned up a few times. The rearrangement uses TRBV20-1 and TRBJ1-3; no clear D gene. Trimming removed 6 bases from V and 3 bases from J, with 15 bases in between. Germline CDR1 and CDR2: DFQATT and SNEGSKA (reference sequence). The CDR3 is 14 amino acids. The CDR3 DNA sequence: TGCAGTGCCAACCCCGGCCAGTTTGGAAACACCATATATTTT. Residues: CSANPGQFGNTIYF.

This clonotype was seen more than once but under ten times. V and J are TRBV18 and TRBJ1-1; no clear D gene. V was cut by 2 bases and J by 3 bases, with 10 bases left in between. From germline, CDR1 is KGHSH and CDR2 LQKENI. The CDR3 spans 14 residues. The CDR3 nucleotides read TGTGCCAGCTCACCAGTATCAAGGGACACTGAAGCTTTCTTT. Translation: CASSPVSRDTEAFF.

This clonotype was recorded a few times. The rearrangement joins TRBV7-9 to TRBJ2-5; D not certain. The germline V and J ends were trimmed by 4 bases and 1 base, with 13 bases remaining between them. The CDR3 is made up of 15 amino acids. Per the germline V gene, CDR1 is SEHNR and CDR2 is FQNEAQ (reference sequence). CDR3 protein: CASSSQLAAQETQYF. The CDR3 coding sequence is TGTGCCAGCAGCTCCCAATTGGCAGCCCAAGAGACCCAGTACTTC.

There are a few counts of this clonotype. The chain combines TRBV15 with TRBJ1-4, with TRBD1 as a possible D gene (5 bases). Trimming removed 3 bases at V and 4 bases at J, with 21 bases between. The CDR3 covers 18 residues. Germline V gene sequence: CDR1 LNHNV, CDR2 YYDKDF (reference sequence). The chain's CDR3 is CATSRGGEIGPFNEKLFF. The DNA for the CDR3 is TGTGCCACCAGCAGGGGAGGGGAGATAGGGCCTTTTAATGAAAAACTGTTTTTT.

This chain connects TRBV18 to TRBJ1-2; 10 nucleotides match TRBD1. Germline V lookup: CDR1 KGHSH, CDR2 LQKENI. The CDR3 is 17 residues long. The V and J ends lost 6 bases and 0 bases, in that order; junction bases with no gene match: 10. CDR3 in DNA: TGTGCCAGCTCTTTAAGGAGGGACAGGGGCACTAACTATGGCTACACCTTC. As protein: CASSLRRDRGTNYGYTF.

This clonotype appeared a few times. This rearrangement joins TRBV7-6 to TRBJ1-6; 9 nucleotides line up with TRBD1. CDR3 length equals 14 residues. The ends lost 4 bases at V and 7 bases at J; junction bases unmatched: 2. Germline V lookup: CDR1 SGHVS, CDR2 FNYEAQ. The CDR3 coding sequence is TGTGCCAGCAGCTGGACAGGGGCAAATTCACCCCTCCACTTT. This encodes CASSWTGANSPLHF.

The rearrangement joins TRBV2 to TRBJ2-3; the D gene is possibly TRBD1 (6 bases). The germline V and J ends were trimmed by 8 bases and 9 bases, with 12 bases remaining between them. The CDR3 totals 11 residues. CDR1 SNHLY and CDR2 FYNNEI come from the germline V gene. The CDR3 bases are TGTGCCAGCCGAACAGGGCACACGCAGTATTTT. It codes for CASRTGHTQYF.

This clonotype was seen a handful of times. The gene calls are TRBV29-1 and TRBJ1-2; 8 bases agree with TRBD1. Per the germline V gene, CDR1 is SQVTM and CDR2 is ANQGSEA. CDR3 length: 12 residues. Losses at the gene ends were 6 bases for V and 8 bases for J; bases not matched to a gene: 8. The CDR3: CSVTGTGHGYTF. The CDR3 DNA sequence: TGCAGCGTCACCGGGACAGGACACGGCTACACCTTC. The full variable domain, completed using reference TRBV29-1 and TRBJ1-2, is SAVISQKPSRDICQRGTSLTIQCQVDSQVTMMFWYRQQPGQSLTLIATANQGSEATYESGFVIDKFPISRPNLTFSTLTVSNMSPEDSSIYLCSVTGTGHGYTFGSGTRLTVV.

Comment on this clonotype: Mismatch with germline at one junction end may stem from a read error. The V call is TRBV12-3 or TRBV12-4, the J call TRBJ1-2; D call uncertain. The CDR3 loop spans 12 amino acids. The CDR3 loop is CASSFPHGGYSF. As DNA, the CDR3 is TGTGCCAGCAGTTTCCCCCATGGTGGCTACTCCTTC.

The chain employs TRBV7-9 and TRBJ1-1; 9 bases line up with TRBD1. Germline V lookup: CDR1 SEHNR, CDR2 FQNEAQ (reference sequence). This CDR3 spans 17 amino acids. J gave up 1 base and V 1 base, and 7 bases lay outside the gene matches. The CDR3 bases are TGTGCCAGCAGCTTAGTTGGGACAGGGCGTACGAACACTGAAGCTTTCTTT. Translating it yields CASSLVGTGRTNTEAFF.

The chain uses TRBV6-5 and TRBJ1-1; TRBD1 might be the D (5 bases). CDR3 length: 16 residues. CDR1 is MNHEY, CDR2 SVGAGI, per germline. Trimming removed 8 bases from V and 0 bases from J, with 19 bases in between. The CDR3 sequence: CASPHQGRQLNTEAFF. As DNA, the CDR3 is TGTGCCAGCCCCCATCAGGGCAGGCAGCTGAACACTGAAGCTTTCTTT.

The chain uses TRBV3-1 and TRBJ1-1; 7 bases are a match to TRBD1. V lost 1 base and J lost 4; bases outside the gene matches: 3. The CDR3 contains 14 residues. In germline, CDR1 is LGHDT, CDR2 YNNKEL (reference sequence). The CDR3 nucleotides are TGTGCCAGCAGCCAAGCCCACAGGGGCACTGAAGCTTTCTTT. Protein: CASSQAHRGTEAFF. The whole variable domain, filled in from reference TRBV3-1 and TRBJ1-1, reads DTAVSQTPKYLVTQMGNDKSIKCEQNLGHDTMYWYKQDSKKFLKIMFSYNNKELIINETVPNRFSPKSPDKAHLNLHINSLELGDSAVYFCASSQAHRGTEAFFGQGTRLTVV.

The chain recombines TRBV18 with TRBJ2-5; the match to TRBD2 covers 12 bases. Germline CDR1 and CDR2: KGHSH and LQKENI. The V gene end was trimmed by 10 bases and the J gene end by 3 bases; junction bases not matched to a gene: 3. The CDR3 runs to 13 residues. The CDR3 DNA follows: TGTGCCACCTGGACTAGCGGGGAAGAGACCCAGTACTTC. This codes for CATWTSGEETQYF. Filled out from reference TRBV18 and TRBJ2-5, the complete variable domain reads NAGVMQNPRHLVRRRGQEARLRCSPMKGHSHVYWYRQLPEEGLKFMVYLQKENIIDESGMPKERFSAEFPKEGPSILRIQQVVRGDSAAYFCATWTSGEETQYFGPGTRLLVL.

A few counts support this clonotype. The chain carries TRBV12-3 or TRBV12-4 and TRBJ1-6, with TRBD1 matching 8 bases. The V gene end was trimmed by 6 bases and the J gene end by 6 bases; junction bases not matched to a gene: 4. This CDR3 contains 14 residues. CDR3 amino acids: CASRSDRANSPLHF. CDR3 coding DNA: TGTGCCAGCAGATCGGACAGGGCTAATTCACCCCTCCACTTT.